The rows below give T cell receptor beta chains drawn from one sample of a study of cytomegalovirus exposure and HLA in healthy donors. The data were produced by immunoSEQ multiplex PCR, yet TCRdb's version contains in-frame clones alone and is incomplete. Found here are 160,000 or so clones, 65% to 90% of them singletons; the top ten hold 5% to 7%. Input material: PBMCs. These TCRs come from a man in his fifties or sixties in good health and CMV-seropositive. Each CDR3 is given with its conserved first and last residue. The D gene is left open where the match is weak. Rows give clone size only sometimes, using once, few, many, or a class for an expanded clone.

V gene: TRBV5-8
J gene: TRBJ2-7
clone size: NA
D gene: NA
CDR3 DNA: TGTGCCAGCAGCTCCTACTACGAGCAGTACTTC
CDR3 protein: CASSSYYEQYF

V gene: TRBV5-1
J gene: TRBJ2-1
clone size: NA
D gene: TRBD2
CDR3 DNA: TGCGCCAGCAGCTTGGCCTCTAGCGGGAACAATGAGCAGTTCTTC
CDR3 protein: CASSLASSGNNEQFF

V gene: TRBV6-5
J gene: TRBJ1-1
clone size: once
D gene: TRBD1
CDR3 DNA: TGTGCCAGCAGTGCCCGACAGGGGAGGAACACTGAAGCTTTCTTT
CDR3 protein: CASSARQGRNTEAFF

V gene: TRBV5-6
J gene: TRBJ2-3
clone size: once
D gene: NA
CDR3 DNA: TGTGCCAGCAGCTCTCAGGGGAGAACAGATACGCAGTATTTT
CDR3 protein: CASSSQGRTDTQYF

V gene: TRBV5-4
J gene: TRBJ2-5
clone size: NA
D gene: NA
CDR3 DNA: TGTGCCAGCAGCTTGGCGGGTCCGAAACAAGAGACCCAGTACTTC
CDR3 protein: CASSLAGPKQETQYF

V gene: TRBV4-1
J gene: TRBJ1-3
clone size: NA
D gene: NA
CDR3 DNA: TGCGCCAGCAGCCAAGCCAACTCTGGAAACACCATATATTTT
CDR3 protein: CASSQANSGNTIYF

V gene: TRBV19
J gene: TRBJ2-2
clone size: NA
D gene: TRBD1
CDR3 DNA: TGTGCCAGTAGTATATTCGGACAGGGTAACGGCGGGGAGCTGTTTTTT
CDR3 protein: CASSIFGQGNGGELFF

V gene: TRBV15
J gene: TRBJ1-1
clone size: few
D gene: NA
CDR3 DNA: TGTGCCACCAGCAGAGATGGGCGGGGGGCGATGAACACTGAAGCTTTCTTT
CDR3 protein: CATSRDGRGAMNTEAFF

V gene: TRBV6-6
J gene: TRBJ1-5
clone size: NA
D gene: TRBD1
CDR3 DNA: TGTGCCAGCAGTTATGGCAGGGGGCTTCAGCCCCAGCATTTT
CDR3 protein: CASSYGRGLQPQHF

V gene: TRBV4-1
J gene: TRBJ2-4
clone size: once
D gene: TRBD1
CDR3 DNA: TGCGCCAGCAGCCAGGGGACAGGGACCGACATTCAGTACTTC
CDR3 protein: CASSQGTGTDIQYF

V gene: TRBV14
J gene: TRBJ2-5
clone size: NA
D gene: NA
CDR3 DNA: TGTGCCAGCAGCCAAGTTGGCGGGTTTAAAGAGACCCAGTACTTC
CDR3 protein: CASSQVGGFKETQYF

V gene: TRBV5-1
J gene: TRBJ1-1
clone size: NA
D gene: TRBD1
CDR3 DNA: TGCGCCAGCAGCCGGGAGCCGGGACAGGGAGGGTCTGAAGCTTTCTTT
CDR3 protein: CASSREPGQGGSEAFF

V gene: TRBV7-9
J gene: TRBJ2-5
clone size: NA
D gene: TRBD1
CDR3 DNA: TGTGCCAGCAGCTTTCCCCTTAACCGGACAGGGGAGAGTAGAGAGACCCAGTACTTC
CDR3 protein: CASSFPLNRTGESRETQYF

V gene: TRBV6-5
J gene: TRBJ1-2
clone size: NA
D gene: TRBD1
CDR3 DNA: TGTGCCAGCAGTTACTTCGGACAGGGCTATGGCTACACCTTC
CDR3 protein: CASSYFGQGYGYTF

V gene: TRBV4-1
J gene: TRBJ1-1
clone size: NA
D gene: TRBD1
CDR3 DNA: TGCGCCAGCAGCCAAACTTGGACAGGCATTGAAGCTTTCTTT
CDR3 protein: CASSQTWTGIEAFF

V gene: TRBV4-1
J gene: TRBJ2-5
clone size: NA
D gene: NA
CDR3 DNA: TGCGCCAGCAGCCAAGATAAGGGGGAGACCCAGTACTTC
CDR3 protein: CASSQDKGETQYF

V gene: TRBV6-1
J gene: TRBJ2-7
clone size: few
D gene: TRBD1
CDR3 DNA: TGTGCCAGCAGTGAGGGGGCAGGGGGCTACGAGCAGTACTTC
CDR3 protein: CASSEGAGGYEQYF

V gene: TRBV5-6
J gene: TRBJ1-1
clone size: NA
D gene: NA
CDR3 DNA: TGTGCCAGCAGCTTGGGTGGGGGCAGGGACACTGAAGCTTTCTTT
CDR3 protein: CASSLGGGRDTEAFF

V gene: TRBV30
J gene: TRBJ1-1
clone size: NA
D gene: TRBD1
CDR3 DNA: TGTGCCTGGAGATTCAGGGGGCGGATGAACACTGAAGCTTTCTTT
CDR3 protein: CAWRFRGRMNTEAFF

V gene: TRBV19
J gene: TRBJ2-3
clone size: NA
D gene: NA
CDR3 DNA: TGTGCCAGTAGTATTCAATTAAATAGCGGCAGCACAGATACGCAGTATTTT
CDR3 protein: CASSIQLNSGSTDTQYF

V gene: TRBV11-3
J gene: TRBJ2-1
clone size: NA
D gene: TRBD2
CDR3 DNA: TGTGCCAGCAGCAGACTAGCGGTTTACAATGAGCAGTTCTTC
CDR3 protein: CASSRLAVYNEQFF

V gene: TRBV7-3
J gene: TRBJ1-2
clone size: NA
D gene: TRBD1
CDR3 DNA: TGTGCCAGCAGCTCTACCCCGGGACAGCCTGGTTATGGCTACACCTTC
CDR3 protein: CASSSTPGQPGYGYTF

V gene: TRBV7-9
J gene: TRBJ2-7
clone size: NA
D gene: TRBD1
CDR3 DNA: TGTGCCAGTTCCGGGACAGGTCTTTCCTACGAGCAGTACTTC
CDR3 protein: CASSGTGLSYEQYF

V gene: TRBV5-4
J gene: TRBJ1-4
clone size: NA
D gene: NA
CDR3 DNA: TGTGCCAGCAGCTTGGTAGGGGCAACTAATGAAAAACTGTTTTTT
CDR3 protein: CASSLVGATNEKLFF

V gene: TRBV6-5
J gene: TRBJ2-2
clone size: NA
D gene: TRBD2
CDR3 DNA: TGTGCCAGCAATGGACTAGCGGGGAACACCGGGGAGCTGTTTTTT
CDR3 protein: CASNGLAGNTGELFF

V gene: TRBV4-1
J gene: TRBJ2-7
clone size: NA
D gene: NA
CDR3 DNA: TGCGCCAGCAGCCAAAAGGACAAGCCTAATACCTACGAGCAGTACTTC
CDR3 protein: CASSQKDKPNTYEQYF

V gene: TRBV10-3
J gene: TRBJ1-2
clone size: NA
D gene: NA
CDR3 DNA: TGTGCCATCAGTGAGAACAATAACTATGGCTACACCTTC
CDR3 protein: CAISENNNYGYTF

V gene: TRBV5-1
J gene: TRBJ1-3
clone size: NA
D gene: NA
CDR3 DNA: TGCGCCAGCAGCTTGGGGACAGCTGGAAACACCATATATTTT
CDR3 protein: CASSLGTAGNTIYF

V gene: TRBV5-6
J gene: TRBJ2-7
clone size: NA
D gene: TRBD1
CDR3 DNA: TGTGCCAGCAGCTTGGGGGACAGGGTTTACGAGCAGTACTTC
CDR3 protein: CASSLGDRVYEQYF

V gene: TRBV5-1
J gene: TRBJ2-1
clone size: once
D gene: TRBD2
CDR3 DNA: TGCGCCAGCAGCGCAACTAGCGGGGGGGCCTCCTACAATGAGCAGTTCTTC
CDR3 protein: CASSATSGGASYNEQFF

V gene: TRBV19
J gene: TRBJ2-3
clone size: NA
D gene: TRBD2
CDR3 DNA: TGTGCCAGTAGTATTGGACTAGGAGTCCCAGATACGCAGTATTTT
CDR3 protein: CASSIGLGVPDTQYF

V gene: TRBV27
J gene: TRBJ2-2
clone size: NA
D gene: TRBD1
CDR3 DNA: TGTGCCAGCAGTTATGAGCCCCCGGGACAGGGGCACACCGGGGAGCTGTTTTTT
CDR3 protein: CASSYEPPGQGHTGELFF

V gene: TRBV27
J gene: TRBJ2-7
clone size: NA
D gene: TRBD2
CDR3 DNA: TGTGCCAGCAGTAATTCCATCGGCGGGGGTCTCAACGAGCAGTACTTC
CDR3 protein: CASSNSIGGGLNEQYF

V gene: TRBV28
J gene: TRBJ2-1
clone size: NA
D gene: NA
CDR3 DNA: TGTGCCAGCAGTATTAAGCTCGAGCAGTTCTTC
CDR3 protein: CASSIKLEQFF

V gene: TRBV11-2
J gene: TRBJ1-6
clone size: NA
D gene: NA
CDR3 DNA: TGTGCCAGCAGCTTAGGTCACAGTGATAATTCACCCCTCCACTTT
CDR3 protein: CASSLGHSDNSPLHF

V gene: TRBV18
J gene: TRBJ2-7
clone size: NA
D gene: TRBD1
CDR3 DNA: TGTGCCAGCTCACCCTTACGAGGGACAGACTCATCCGAGCAGTACTTC
CDR3 protein: CASSPLRGTDSSEQYF

V gene: TRBV5-4
J gene: TRBJ2-2
clone size: NA
D gene: NA
CDR3 DNA: TGTGCCAGCAGCTTGGTGGGAGTATCACAATCGAACACCGGGGAGCTGTTTTTT
CDR3 protein: CASSLVGVSQSNTGELFF

V gene: TRBV19
J gene: TRBJ2-1
clone size: few
D gene: TRBD2
CDR3 DNA: TGTGCCAGTAGTCCTGTCGGGGGGGCCGGTGAGCAGTTCTTC
CDR3 protein: CASSPVGGAGEQFF

V gene: TRBV7-9
J gene: TRBJ2-1
clone size: NA
D gene: TRBD2
CDR3 DNA: TGTGCCAGCAGCTTAGAGACCCTAGCGGGAAACAATGAGCAGTTCTTC
CDR3 protein: CASSLETLAGNNEQFF

V gene: TRBV4-1
J gene: TRBJ2-3
clone size: NA
D gene: NA
CDR3 DNA: TGCGCCAGCAGCCAAGATGTCGGCAGGGGAAGCACAGATACGCAGTATTTT
CDR3 protein: CASSQDVGRGSTDTQYF

V gene: TRBV5-6
J gene: TRBJ1-3
clone size: NA
D gene: NA
CDR3 DNA: TGTGCCAGCAGCTTGGCCGGGGGATTTGGAAACACCATATATTTT
CDR3 protein: CASSLAGGFGNTIYF

V gene: TRBV30
J gene: TRBJ2-5
clone size: NA
D gene: NA
CDR3 DNA: TGTGCCTGGAGTGTAGTGACCGGGGAGACCCAGTACTTC
CDR3 protein: CAWSVVTGETQYF

V gene: TRBV29-1
J gene: TRBJ2-5
clone size: NA
D gene: TRBD2
CDR3 DNA: TGCAGCGCAGGATCCCAGGGAGGGCGAGAGACCCAGTACTTC
CDR3 protein: CSAGSQGGRETQYF

V gene: TRBV14
J gene: TRBJ2-2
clone size: NA
D gene: NA
CDR3 DNA: TGTGCCAGCAGCCTCCGGGTCCCATCAAGAGGCGGGGAGCTGTTTTTT
CDR3 protein: CASSLRVPSRGGELFF

V gene: TRBV29-1
J gene: TRBJ1-2
clone size: NA
D gene: TRBD1
CDR3 DNA: TGCAGCGCAGGACAGGGGGAGATGCGGGGCTACACCTTC
CDR3 protein: CSAGQGEMRGYTF

V gene: TRBV6-1
J gene: TRBJ1-1
clone size: NA
D gene: TRBD1
CDR3 DNA: TGTGCCAGCAGTGAAGCCACAGGGGTCCCCATGAACACTGAAGCTTTCTTT
CDR3 protein: CASSEATGVPMNTEAFF

V gene: TRBV9
J gene: TRBJ1-2
clone size: NA
D gene: NA
CDR3 DNA: TGTGCCAGCAGCGTTACATCCTCAACTAACTATGGCTACACCTTC
CDR3 protein: CASSVTSSTNYGYTF

V gene: TRBV27
J gene: TRBJ1-2
clone size: few
D gene: TRBD1
CDR3 DNA: TGTGCCAGCAGTTTTCGCGATCCGGGACAGCGCTATGCCTATGGCTACACCTTC
CDR3 protein: CASSFRDPGQRYAYGYTF

V gene: TRBV28
J gene: TRBJ1-5
clone size: NA
D gene: TRBD1
CDR3 DNA: TGTGCCAGCAGTTTACAGGGGGTGGGGCCCCAGCATTTT
CDR3 protein: CASSLQGVGPQHF

V gene: TRBV7-6
J gene: TRBJ2-7
clone size: few
D gene: TRBD1
CDR3 DNA: TGTGCCAGCAGCTTAGGGGGTTTAGGGACAGCCTCCTACGAGCAGTACTTC
CDR3 protein: CASSLGGLGTASYEQYF

V gene: TRBV27
J gene: TRBJ2-1
clone size: NA
D gene: NA
CDR3 DNA: TGTGCCAGCAGTTGGGAGCGTCCTTACAATGAGCAGTTCTTC
CDR3 protein: CASSWERPYNEQFF